Listed here are 7 T cell receptor beta chains from one sample, sequenced in a study of Graves' ophthalmopathy and Graves' hyperthyroidism. Researchers took RNA transcripts and amplified TCR beta CDR3 regions from them. An initial RT-PCR round employing HTBI primers preceded a second-round multiplex PCR. TCRdb ran MiXCR on the multiplex PCR reads and lists one entry per CDR3 protein. In the table there are 600,000 to 950,000 distinct CDR3 sequences, approximately 40% of which are singletons. The sequenced material came from peripheral blood. The receptors here all came from an adult man with Graves' ophthalmopathy.

This sequence joins TRBV29-1 and TRBJ1-3; D unclear. The germline V gene encodes CDR1 SQVTM and CDR2 ANQGSEA. V lost 3 bases and J 0 bases, leaving 12 bases between the germline ends. This CDR3 is 15 amino acids long. CDR3 protein: CSVELWRNSGNTIYF. DNA for the CDR3: TGCAGCGTTGAGTTGTGGCGTAACTCTGGAAACACCATATATTTT.

The chain is built from TRBV7-2 and TRBJ2-7; 8 bases are a match to TRBD1. This CDR3 has 13 amino acids. V lost 1 base, J lost 6 bases, and 2 bases stayed unmatched. CDR1 is SGHTA and CDR2 is FQGNSA in the germline V gene. DNA of the CDR3: TGTGCCAGCAGCTTAGGTGGACAGGGCGAGCAGTACTTC. It translates to CASSLGGQGEQYF.

The chain links TRBV2 to TRBJ1-1, with D possibly matching TRBD1 (5 bases). Per the germline V gene, CDR1 is SNHLY and CDR2 is FYNNEI. Trimming left V 8 bases short and J 4 bases short, with 20 bases between. This CDR3 comprises 15 residues. The CDR3 loop is CASQVEGEEGTEAFF. CDR3 in DNA: TGTGCCAGCCAAGTGGAAGGGGAGGAGGGCACTGAAGCTTTCTTT.

Points on this clonotype: The junction does not match germline at one end; this may be a read error. This chain connects TRBV10-2 to TRBJ1-5; no reliable D call. Germline CDR1 reads WSHSY; CDR2 reads SAAADI. The CDR3 covers 12 residues. The CDR3 loop reads CASSYWNQPQHF. In DNA, the CDR3 is TGTGCCAGCAGTTATTGGAATCAGCCCCAGCATTTT.

This chain joins TRBV2 and TRBJ2-7; no definite D call. This CDR3 has 11 amino acids. From germline, CDR1 is SNHLY and CDR2 FYNNEI. Trimming cost V 5 bases and J 5 bases, with 7 bases left between them. CDR3 coding DNA: TGTGCCAGCAGTTATAGGAACGAGCAGTACTTC. Translating gives CASSYRNEQYF. The whole variable domain, remainder taken from reference TRBV2 and TRBJ2-7, is EPEVTQTPSHQVTQMGQEVILRCVPISNHLYFYWYRQILGQKVEFLVSFYNNEISEKSEIFDDQFSVERPDGSNFTLKIRSTKLEDSAMYFCASSYRNEQYFGPGTRLTVT.

This clonotype was detected many times. This chain joins TRBV2 and TRBJ2-7; maybe TRBD1 (6 bases). CDR3 size: 14 residues. V was cut by 6 bases and J by 6 bases, with 18 bases left in between. Per the germline V gene, CDR1 is SNHLY and CDR2 is FYNNEI. In DNA form, the CDR3 reads TGTGCCAGCAGCGCCGGGACACAAGTACCCGAGCAGTACTTC. Translating it yields CASSAGTQVPEQYF. The whole variable domain, filled in from reference TRBV2 and TRBJ2-7, reads EPEVTQTPSHQVTQMGQEVILRCVPISNHLYFYWYRQILGQKVEFLVSFYNNEISEKSEIFDDQFSVERPDGSNFTLKIRSTKLEDSAMYFCASSAGTQVPEQYFGPGTRLTVT.

V and J are TRBV7-6 and TRBJ1-2; D uncertain. The germline V gene encodes CDR1 SGHVS and CDR2 FNYEAQ. The CDR3 has 8 amino acids. The CDR3 DNA reads as TGTGCAGGCGAGGGCTACACCTTC. Translating it yields CAGEGYTF.